This T cell receptor (beta chain) is drawn from a study of CD8 T cells in ankylosing spondylitis (dated 2017 in TCRdb). With respect to the entire study: To find TCR variants linked to disease, the study profiled T cell receptor beta repertoires in ankylosing spondylitis patients and healthy donors. The full study cohort was made up of about two dozen ankylosing spondylitis patients and 95 to 130 healthy donors. Peripheral blood was sampled, and synovial fluid was additionally collected from ankylosing spondylitis patients.

The paper's findings and limits, for the study overall: The disease-linked clones had a CD8+ phenotype and were found at relatively low frequencies in peripheral blood. Significant enrichment of the disease-linked clones was reported in matched synovial fluid samples from ankylosing spondylitis patients. Some motif variants had previously been reported in the synovial fluid and blood of reactive arthritis patients, which suggests shared mechanisms of disease initiation. A TCR beta motif of roughly 8 highly homologous amino acid variants appeared characteristic of blood from ankylosing spondylitis patients.

The CDR3 numbers 17 residues from cysteine through phenylalanine. The sequence is cut down to CDR3 DNA, 51 bases in frame from base 1. Trimming takes 0 bases off V and 8 bases off J; junction bases not matched to a gene: 13. According to the germline V gene (reference sequence), CDR1 reads DFQATT and CDR2 reads SNEGSKA. This clonotype was observed a handful of times. Its antigen is not yet known. No per-base quality is available; no much larger clone lies one base away. The run used an Illumina HiSeq 2500. TCR beta libraries were prepared by quantitative 5'-RACE with molecular barcodes. As for the authors' bioinformatics: A new computational method based on a probabilistic model of VDJ rearrangement was used to identify disease-linked TCR variants. TCRdb trimmed the raw reads at Q25, called clones with MiXCR and kept productive beta chains. Identical CDR3 proteins give one entry, which carries the most common genes and DNA. The V and J calls shown here were made by TCRdb, not taken from the authors' results. The sample table contains approximately 400,000 distinct CDR3 sequences; only one count was recorded for under 20% of them. Jointly, the top ten make up just over 1% of the sample.

This sequence originates from a male donor with ankylosing spondylitis. The rearrangement combines TRBV20-1 with TRBJ2-1, and 10 junctional nucleotides match TRBD2. The sequencing input was blood, either unsorted or a sorted T cell fraction (not recorded which). Read as DNA, the sequence is TGCAGTGCTAGAGATCCGGTGACTAGCGGGTCGGGTGATGAGCAGTTCTTC. Its translation is CSARDPVTSGSGDEQFF.